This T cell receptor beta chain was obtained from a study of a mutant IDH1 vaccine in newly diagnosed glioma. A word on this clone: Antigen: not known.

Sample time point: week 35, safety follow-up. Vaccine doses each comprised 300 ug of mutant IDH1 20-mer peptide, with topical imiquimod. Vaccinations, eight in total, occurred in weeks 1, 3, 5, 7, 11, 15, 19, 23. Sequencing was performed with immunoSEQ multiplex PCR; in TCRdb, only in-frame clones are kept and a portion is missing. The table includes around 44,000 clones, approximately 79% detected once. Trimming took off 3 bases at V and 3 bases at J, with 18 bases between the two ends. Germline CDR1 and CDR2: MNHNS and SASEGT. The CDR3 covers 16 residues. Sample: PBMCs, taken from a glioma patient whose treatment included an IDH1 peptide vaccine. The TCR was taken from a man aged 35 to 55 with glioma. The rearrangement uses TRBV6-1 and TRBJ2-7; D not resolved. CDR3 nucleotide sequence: TGTGCCAGCAGTGACCGGAACCCCGACTCTAACTACGAGCAGTACTTC. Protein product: CASSDRNPDSNYEQYF.